This entry is about one T cell receptor beta chain. These data belong to a study of T cells in tuberculosis. Overall study context: In South Africa, adults with active tuberculosis were compared with IGRA-negative and latently infected IGRA-positive adolescents. Samples predate treatment or fall within its first 7 days.

The sample's time point: new active TB diagnosis, blood taken before or within 7 days of starting treatment. The assay was immunoSEQ multiplex PCR, and TCRdb's table has in-frame clones only and misses some. This table holds about 38,000 clones, 94% found once. The CDR3 has 13 residues. The germline gives CDR1 MNHEY, CDR2 SMNVEV (reference sequence). Deletions cut 3 bases from V and 4 bases from J, with 8 bases between. The clonotype originates from an adult with tuberculosis. The chain links TRBV27 to TRBJ2-3; a possible D gene is TRBD2 (5 bases). Sequenced here: PBMCs, sampled at tuberculosis diagnosis. As DNA, the CDR3 is TGTGCCAGCAGTTTGGCGGGTCCAGATACGCAGTATTTT. It specifies CASSLAGPDTQYF.